Following are 6 T cell receptor beta chains from one sample sequenced in a study of tumor-infiltrating lymphocytes in primary liver carcinoma. The input was approximately 0.45 ug total RNA; TCR beta cDNA was made from it with a constant-region primer. Generation of the TCR beta libraries relied on three nested multiplex PCR rounds using slightly modified ARM-PCR. Investigators reported that the first two PCR rounds, at around 10 cycles each, used TRBV1-TRBV30 forward primers with a C-beta reverse primer. MiXCR was run by TCRdb on the multiplex PCR reads, yielding one entry per CDR3 protein. The data show about 320,000 distinct CDR3 sequences, about three fifths seen once. Blood RNA came from unsorted whole blood; germline DNA was also extracted. Sequencing was performed on peripheral blood. These receptors came from a woman in her twenties or thirties with primary liver carcinoma and hepatitis B virus infection.

This clonotype was detected once. A much larger clone is a single base away; this may be a read error. The chain links TRBV6-5 to TRBJ1-1, with D possibly being TRBD1 (5 bases). The CDR3 runs 15 residues. Germline CDR1 reads MNHEY; CDR2 reads SVGAGI. Deletions cut 2 bases from V and 2 bases from J, with 12 bases between. Written as DNA, the CDR3 is TGTGCCAGCAGTTACGCAGGGAGGGGAAACACTGAAGCTTTCTTT. This codes for CASSYAGRGNTEAFF.

This clonotype has a count of ten or more. The chain couples TRBV12-3 or TRBV12-4 to TRBJ2-1; D is possibly TRBD2 (5 bases). The V end lost 6 bases, the J end lost 0 bases, and 15 bases lay between the germline ends. The length of the CDR3 is 16 residues. The CDR3 sequence: CASRLDLGFSYNEQFF. CDR3 bases: TGTGCCAGCAGACTAGATTTGGGTTTCTCCTACAATGAGCAGTTCTTC.

The sample holds a few counts of this clonotype. V is TRBV4-2 and J is TRBJ2-1; 9 nucleotides align to TRBD2. J was trimmed by 10 bases and V by 0 bases; bases with no gene match: 16. This CDR3 comprises 18 residues. Germline V gene data show CDR1 as LGHNA and CDR2 as YNFKEQ. The CDR3 DNA reads as TGTGCCAGCAGCCAAGAGGTTTTAGGGACTAGCATTCGTCGGGAGCAGTTCTTC. Amino acids: CASSQEVLGTSIRREQFF.

This clonotype came up a few times. The genes are TRBV4-1 and TRBJ1-2; 7 bases align to TRBD1. Trimming cost V 1 base and J 4 bases; bases outside gene matches: 3. The CDR3 length is 14 residues. CDR1 and CDR2 from the germline V gene are MGHRA and YSYEKL. Written as DNA, the CDR3 is TGCGCCAGCAGCCAAGTCCCAGGGGGCTATGGCTACACCTTC. This translates into CASSQVPGGYGYTF.

This clonotype is classed as medium-sized (0.01 to 0.1%). The chain links TRBV11-1 to TRBJ2-7; D is uncertain. The CDR3 totals 12 residues. Trimming shortened V by 5 bases and J by 5 bases, and 10 bases separated the two germline ends. Per the germline V gene, CDR1 is SGHAT and CDR2 is FQDESV (reference sequence). The CDR3 protein is CASSPWGNEQYF. In DNA, the CDR3 is TGTGCCAGCAGCCCGTGGGGAAACGAGCAGTACTTC.

Concerning this clonotype: One junction end disagrees with the germline gene, perhaps due to a read error. This chain connects TRBV12-3 or TRBV12-4 to TRBJ2-1, with a weak D call TRBD1 (5 bases). CDR3 length equals 15 residues. The CDR3 DNA is TGTGCCAGCAGTTTAAAGGGGTATTGGGTCAGTGAGCAGCTCTTC. Amino acids: CASSLKGYWVSEQLF.